This T cell receptor (beta chain) was retrieved from a study of cytomegalovirus exposure and HLA in healthy donors. Background on the study: The roughly 670 first-cohort repertoires shared a platform with the approximately 130 validation repertoires, as reported in a later analysis. General study findings and limits: In vitro checks showed that a few CMV-associated chains really do target CMV antigens. 164 TCR beta chains were listed as cytomegalovirus-associated.

In the case of this clone: What it binds is not known.

Assay used: immunoSEQ multiplex PCR; TCRdb lists only in-frame clones, some missing. The sample yields around 300,000 clones, 86% seen once. Germline CDR1 is SGHRS and CDR2 is YFSETQ. With 1 base clipped from V and 5 bases from J, the junction kept 9 bases outside the gene matches. CDR3 length equals 16 residues. The TCR was taken from a woman aged 18 to 35 in good health and CMV-seronegative. The sequenced sample consisted of PBMCs. V and J are TRBV5-1 and TRBJ2-5; 9 bases are shared with TRBD1. CDR3 DNA: TGCGCCAGCAGCTTGTTGGCCACACAGGGGGCCGAGACCCAGTACTTC. Its translation: CASSLLATQGAETQYF.